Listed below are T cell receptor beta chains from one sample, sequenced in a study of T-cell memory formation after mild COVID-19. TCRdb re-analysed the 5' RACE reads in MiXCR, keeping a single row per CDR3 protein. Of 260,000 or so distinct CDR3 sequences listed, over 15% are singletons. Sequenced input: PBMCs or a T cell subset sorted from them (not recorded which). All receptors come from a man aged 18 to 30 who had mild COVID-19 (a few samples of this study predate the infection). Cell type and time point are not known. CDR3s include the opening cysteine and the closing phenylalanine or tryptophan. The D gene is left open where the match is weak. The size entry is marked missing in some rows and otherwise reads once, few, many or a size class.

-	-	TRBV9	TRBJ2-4	TGTGCCAGCAGCGTAGCCCCGGGGCCCGAAAACATTCAGTACTTC	CASSVAPGPENIQYF
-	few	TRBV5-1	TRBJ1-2	TGCGCCAGCAGCTTGCTTACAGGGACCAACTATGGCTACACCTTC	CASSLLTGTNYGYTF
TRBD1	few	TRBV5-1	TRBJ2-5	TGCGCCAGCAGTCCGACAGGGCGAGGGGAAGAGACCCAGTACTTC	CASSPTGRGEETQYF
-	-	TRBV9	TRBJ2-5	TGTGCCAGCAGCGTAGGGTCGGGGGAGACCCAGTACTTC	CASSVGSGETQYF
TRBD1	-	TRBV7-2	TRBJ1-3	TGTGCCAGCAGCAGATCCGGGACAGACGTTAACACCATATATTTT	CASSRSGTDVNTIYF
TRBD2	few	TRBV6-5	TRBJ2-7	TGTGCCAGCAGTTACTCCCCGGGACTAGTTTACGAGCAGTACTTC	CASSYSPGLVYEQYF
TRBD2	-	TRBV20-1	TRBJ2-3	TGCAGTTCACTAGCGGGGGGAGATACGCAGTATTTT	CSSLAGGDTQYF
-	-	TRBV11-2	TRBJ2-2	TGTGCCAGCAGCATACCTACCGGGGCGTCGAACACCGGGGAGCTGTTTTTT	CASSIPTGASNTGELFF
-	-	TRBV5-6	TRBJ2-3	TGTGCCAGCAGCGGAGCGGTTACGCAGTATTTT	CASSGAVTQYF
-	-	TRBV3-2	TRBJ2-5	TGTGCCAGCAGCCAACCCCAGAGGGACAGGGGACTGGGGCAAGAGACCCAGTACTTC	CASSQPQRDRGLGQETQYF
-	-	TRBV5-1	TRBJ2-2	TGCGCCAGCAGCTTGGGCCCCGACACCGGGGAGCTGTTTTTT	CASSLGPDTGELFF
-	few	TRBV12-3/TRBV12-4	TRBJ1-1	TGTGCCAGCAGTTGGAGGGGGGCCTCATCAACTGAAGCTTTCTTT	CASSWRGASSTEAFF
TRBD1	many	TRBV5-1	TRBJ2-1	TGCGCCAGCAGCTTAACAGGGGACAATGAGCAGTTCTTC	CASSLTGDNEQFF
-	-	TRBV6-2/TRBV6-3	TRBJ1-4	TGTGCCAGCAGTTCGTTCGAGGGAATGCATGAAAAACTGTTTTTT	CASSSFEGMHEKLFF
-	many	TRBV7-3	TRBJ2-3	TGTGCCAGCAGCTCCGGACCCATAGATACGCAGTATTTT	CASSSGPIDTQYF
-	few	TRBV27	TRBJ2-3	TGTGCCAGCAGTTTAAGAGGGAGGGGGGTAGATACGCAGTATTTT	CASSLRGRGVDTQYF
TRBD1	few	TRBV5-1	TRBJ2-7	TGCGCCAGCAGCTTGGCCCCAGGGGGCTCCGAGCAGTACTTC	CASSLAPGGSEQYF
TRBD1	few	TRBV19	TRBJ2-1	TGTGCCAGTAGTATAGGGACAGGGGCCTACAATGAGCAGTTCTTC	CASSIGTGAYNEQFF
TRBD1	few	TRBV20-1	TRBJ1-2	TGCAGTGCGGGGACAGGCTATGGCTACACCTTC	CSAGTGYGYTF
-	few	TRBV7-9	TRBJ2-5	TGTGCCAGCAGCCATGGGGACACCATCCAAGAGACCCAGTACTTC	CASSHGDTIQETQYF
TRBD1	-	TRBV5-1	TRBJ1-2	TGCGCCAGCAGCCTGGAAGGACAGGGTTACTATGGCTACACCTTC	CASSLEGQGYYGYTF
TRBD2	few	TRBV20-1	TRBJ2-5	TGCAGTGCTTCCCTTAGCGGGGGGGCCCGTGAGACCCAGTACTTC	CSASLSGGARETQYF
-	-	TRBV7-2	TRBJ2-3	TGTGCCAGCAGCGCCTGGTCTAGCAGGGCGGGTACGCAGTATTTT	CASSAWSSRAGTQYF
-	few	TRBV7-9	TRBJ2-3	TGTGCCAGCAGCTTAGACGGCCGCTTCACAGATACGCAGTATTTT	CASSLDGRFTDTQYF
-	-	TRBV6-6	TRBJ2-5	TGTGCCAGCAGTTACTCAAACCCAGGGGGAGGTAAAGAGACCCAGTACTTC	CASSYSNPGGGKETQYF
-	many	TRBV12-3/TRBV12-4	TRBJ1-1	TGTGCCAGCAGCCGCAGTTTGAACACTGAAGCTTTCTTT	CASSRSLNTEAFF
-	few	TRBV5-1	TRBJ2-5	TGCGCCAGCAGCTTGGTTTACAACTTCCGAGAGACCCAGTACTTC	CASSLVYNFRETQYF
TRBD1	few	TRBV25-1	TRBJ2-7	TGTGCCAGCAGTGGCGCGGGACAGGGCTACGAGCAGTACTTC	CASSGAGQGYEQYF
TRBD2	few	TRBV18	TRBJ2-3	TGTGCCAGCTCACCCGCTAGCGGGGTTGCAGATACGCAGTATTTT	CASSPASGVADTQYF
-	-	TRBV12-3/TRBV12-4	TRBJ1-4	TGTGCCAGCAGTTTATTCACAACTAATGAAAAACTGTTTTTT	CASSLFTTNEKLFF
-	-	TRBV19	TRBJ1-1	TGTGCCAGTAGTATGTCTCGAGGCACTGAAGCTTTCTTT	CASSMSRGTEAFF
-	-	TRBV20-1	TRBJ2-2	TGCAGTGCTAGAGATTTTGGGCCCCGGGAGCTGTTTTTT	CSARDFGPRELFF
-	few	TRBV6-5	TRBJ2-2	TGTGCCAGCACCGCGACGGACACCGGGGAGCTGTTTTTT	CASTATDTGELFF
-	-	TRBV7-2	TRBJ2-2	TGTGCCAGCAGCTTACTAGGGGGGTCGAACACCGGGGAGCTGTTTTTT	CASSLLGGSNTGELFF
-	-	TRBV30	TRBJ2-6	TGTGCCTGGAGTGCAGTCTACTCTGGGGCCAACGTCCTGACTTTC	CAWSAVYSGANVLTF
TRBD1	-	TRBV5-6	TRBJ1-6	TGTGCCAGCAGCCCCGCAGGGGGATATAATTCACCCCTCCACTTT	CASSPAGGYNSPLHF
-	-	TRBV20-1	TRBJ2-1	TGCAGTGCTCAGACAGAGATATACAATGAGCAGTTCTTC	CSAQTEIYNEQFF
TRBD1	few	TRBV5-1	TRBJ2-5	TGCGCCAGCAGCAGGGGGCGCGGAGAGACCCAGTACTTC	CASSRGRGETQYF
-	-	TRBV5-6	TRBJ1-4	TGTGCCAGCAGCCTCGGACGGTGGGCAACTAATGAAAAACTGTTTTTT	CASSLGRWATNEKLFF
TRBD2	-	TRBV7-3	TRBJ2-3	TGTGCCAGCAGCTTTGACGGGGGGGCAGGTACGCAGTATTTT	CASSFDGGAGTQYF
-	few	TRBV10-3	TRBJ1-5	TGTGCCATCAGTGAAACCGGGAATCAGCCCCAGCATTTT	CAISETGNQPQHF
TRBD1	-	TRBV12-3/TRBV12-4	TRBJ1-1	TGTGCCAGCAGTAGGACAGGGGGGAACACTGAAGCTTTCTTT	CASSRTGGNTEAFF
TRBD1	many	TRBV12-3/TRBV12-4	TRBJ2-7	TGTGCCAGCACAAGACAGGGCTACGAGCAGTACTTC	CASTRQGYEQYF
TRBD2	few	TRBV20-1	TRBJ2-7	TGCAGTGCTAGAGGTATAGCGGGGCCCTACGAGCAGTACTTC	CSARGIAGPYEQYF
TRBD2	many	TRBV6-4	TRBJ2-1	TGTGCCAGCAGTGACTCCGCTGGCGGGGGAAACAATGAGCAGTTCTTC	CASSDSAGGGNNEQFF
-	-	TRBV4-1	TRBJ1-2	TGCGCCAGCAGCCAAGATCGTTCAGGAGGCTACACCTTC	CASSQDRSGGYTF
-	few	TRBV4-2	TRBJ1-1	TGTGCCAGCAGCCAAGTTTCCAGGAACACTGAAGCTTTCTTT	CASSQVSRNTEAFF